The clone carrying this TCR beta chain was seen just once. Its specificity is unknown. The same CDR3 can be traced to other DNA sequences in this sample. The data were taken from a study of T cell responses to AZD1222 COVID-19 vaccine. Overall study results and limits: Baseline seropositives among AZD1222 recipients totaled only 5 to 7. Elevations in Spike-specific TCR breadth and depth followed administration of two AZD1222 doses. Unmutated variant regions are reportedly the target of nearly half of TCRs that are spike-specific. Regions 160-218 and 743-854 held dominance among vaccine-associated CD4 TCRs, which spanned spike.

Sequenced by immunoSEQ multiplex PCR; TCRdb stores in-frame clones only, minus some. The sample records fewer than 130,000 clones, about 92% being singletons. Trimming removed 8 bases at V and 0 bases at J, with 5 bases between. Germline CDR1 is LNHDA and CDR2 is SQIVND (reference sequence). The CDR3 length is 12 residues. The chain employs TRBV19 and TRBJ1-5; unclear D gene. The input for sequencing was peripheral blood, taken on day 0 of AZD1222 vaccination. This receptor was obtained from an adult in good health. This CDR3 reads CASSGSNQPQHF. CDR3 coding DNA: TGTGCCAGTTCGGGTAGCAATCAGCCCCAGCATTTT.